The clone carrying this TCR beta chain turned up a few times. Antigen: not known. The authors took PBMCs from roughly 9.7 ml fresh peripheral blood. The CDR3 loop spans 13 amino acids. The V end was cut by 5 bases, the J end by 8 bases, with 12 bases between. CDR1 SGHVS and CDR2 FQNEAQ come from the germline V gene. These data originate in a study of T cells in Graves' hyperthyroidism and ophthalmopathy. Study results and limitations: A model using 13 V-J features told ophthalmopathy apart from stable hyperthyroidism. Most thyroid clonotypes that were expanded above 0.001 also turned up in blood.

Authors of the study amplified TCR beta CDR3 regions from RNA transcripts. The HTBI set primed first-round TCR CDR3 RT-PCR. A single record per CDR3 protein comes from TCRdb applying MiXCR to the multiplex PCR reads. Of about 200,000 distinct CDR3 sequences listed, approximately 17% are singletons. Input material: blood. The chain is built from TRBV7-8 and TRBJ2-2; D is uncertain. The sequence came from a man between 50 and 59 years old with Graves' hyperthyroidism. DNA of the CDR3: TGTGCCAGCAGCCAAACGTCGGAAGGGGAGCTGTTTTTT. Translating gives CASSQTSEGELFF.